Presented here are 21 T cell receptor beta chains from one specimen sequenced in a study of OX40 agonist ivuxolimab in advanced cancers. The assay was immunoSEQ multiplex PCR, and TCRdb's table has in-frame clones only and misses some. Of around 67,000 clones in the sample, around 80% were seen once. The source material was CD4+ or CD8+ T cells sorted from blood, sampled in a trial of the OX40 agonist ivuxolimab. Every receptor here comes from an adult with an advanced solid tumor such as melanoma, head and neck, liver or kidney cancer.

The rearrangement uses TRBV4-3 and TRBJ2-1; 9 bases match TRBD1. The germline V gene has CDR1 LGHNA and CDR2 YSLEER. The CDR3 has 15 residues. V lost 1 base to trimming and J lost 7 bases; unmatched junction nucleotides: 5. CDR3 sequence (DNA): TGCGCCAGCAGCCAAGCCGGACAGGGGAGGAATGAGCAGTTCTTC. It specifies CASSQAGQGRNEQFF.

The V and J genes are TRBV10-3 and TRBJ2-7; 7 bases line up with TRBD1. The germline V gene encodes CDR1 ENHRY and CDR2 SYGVKD. This CDR3 has 13 residues. The V and J ends lost 2 bases and 3 bases, in that order; junction bases with no gene match: 1. The CDR3 is CAISEGQVYEQYF. The CDR3 nucleotides are TGTGCCATCAGTGAGGGACAGGTCTACGAGCAGTACTTC.

The gene calls are TRBV7-9 and TRBJ2-1; a possible D gene is TRBD1 (6 bases). The CDR3 loop spans 15 amino acids. The germline V gene encodes CDR1 SEHNR and CDR2 FQNEAQ (reference sequence). V was cut by 3 bases and J by 6 bases, with 15 bases left in between. CDR3 bases: TGTGCCAGCAGCTTCGCAGGGGCGCCCCTCAATGAGCAGTTCTTC. Amino acid sequence: CASSFAGAPLNEQFF.

J is TRBJ2-2 and V is TRBV25-1; D is ambiguous. The CDR3 runs to 15 residues. V was trimmed by 3 bases and J by 0 bases, leaving 8 bases between them. CDR1 and CDR2 (germline): MGHDK, SYGVNS. This chain's CDR3 is CASSDRRSNTGELFF. The CDR3 nucleotides are TGTGCCAGCAGTGACAGGCGATCGAACACCGGGGAGCTGTTTTTT.

The chain has TRBV11-3 and TRBJ2-7; TRBD1 matches at 9 bases. Germline assignment: CDR1 SGHNT and CDR2 YENEEA. This CDR3 spans 14 amino acids. V dropped 4 bases and J dropped 9; count of bases not matched to a gene: 10. CDR3 sequence (DNA): TGTGCCAGCAGCTACGGGACAGGGTTACTGGTGCAGTACTTC. Translated, it gives CASSYGTGLLVQYF.

The chain couples TRBV7-9 to TRBJ1-4; TRBD1 aligns across 7 bases. The junction had 10 bases not matched to a gene; V was cut back by 8 bases and J by 7 bases. This CDR3 spans 14 amino acids. The germline gives CDR1 SEHNR, CDR2 FQNEAQ (reference sequence). Here the CDR3 reads CASGISGQTEKLFF. Written as DNA, the CDR3 is TGTGCCAGCGGAATTTCGGGACAGACTGAAAAACTGTTTTTT.

V gene TRBV18 combines with J gene TRBJ2-7; 10 positions match TRBD1. There are 13 residues in the CDR3. Germline trimming cut 3 bases from V and 9 bases from J; bases unmatched to any gene: 5. Germline CDR1 KGHSH, CDR2 LQKENI. The CDR3 here is CASSPTGGERQYF. CDR3 DNA sequence: TGTGCCAGCTCACCGACAGGGGGCGAAAGGCAGTACTTC.

There are a few counts of this clone. This sequence joins TRBV7-3 and TRBJ2-3; the D gene is possibly TRBD2 (5 bases). This CDR3 region has 14 residues. Germline V gene lookup returns CDR1 SGHTA and CDR2 FQGTGA. The CDR3, as DNA: TGTGCTACGAAAAGCGGTCACGGCACAGATACGCAGTATTTT. Translating it yields CATKSGHGTDTQYF.

The V and J genes are TRBV5-1 and TRBJ2-7, with D hard to call. The CDR3 length is 10 residues. CDR1 SGHRS and CDR2 YFSETQ come from the germline V gene. V lost 2 bases to trimming and J lost 13 bases, with 10 bases between them. CDR3: CASSFGSFYF. The CDR3 bases are TGCGCCAGCAGCTTTGGTTCCTTTTACTTC.

The genes are TRBV30 and TRBJ2-1, with TRBD1 identical over 9 bases. This CDR3 spans 15 amino acids. V shed 2 bases and J 8 bases; nucleotides not matched to a gene: 10. Looked up from germline, CDR1 is GTSNPN and CDR2 is SVGIG (reference sequence). CDR3 bases: TGTGCCTGGAGTAGTGGACAGGGGCGAGGTTATGAGCAGTTCTTC. This gives the protein CAWSSGQGRGYEQFF.

This clone is a singleton in its sample. CDR3 sequence (DNA): TGTGCCAGTAGTATTGCGAGAGCGGGTCAGCCCCAGCATTTT. Protein: CASSIARAGQPQHF. J is TRBJ1-5 and V is TRBV19; D not certain. The CDR3 runs 14 residues. CDR1 and CDR2 (germline): LNHDA, SQIVND (reference sequence). V was cut by 3 bases and J by 6 bases, with 12 bases left in between.

The V and J genes are TRBV25-1 and TRBJ1-2; D gene uncertain. Trimming removed 3 bases at V and 4 bases at J, with 12 bases between. CDR1 is MGHDK and CDR2 is SYGVNS in the germline V gene. CDR3 length: 14 amino acids. This CDR3 reads CASSETKMAYGYTF. The CDR3 DNA is TGTGCCAGCAGTGAGACGAAAATGGCCTATGGCTACACCTTC.

The chain couples TRBV5-1 to TRBJ2-5; 9 bases line up with TRBD1. This CDR3 comprises 15 residues. The germline CDR1 and CDR2 sequences are SGHRS and YFSETQ. V gave up 0 bases and J gave up 5 bases; unmatched junction bases: 5. Here the CDR3 DNA reads TGCGCCAGCAGCTTGGGGGACAGGGTTGGGGAGACCCAGTACTTC. Encoded protein: CASSLGDRVGETQYF.

The chain recombines TRBV6-6 with TRBJ2-1; TRBD2 matches 7 bases. This CDR3 is 14 amino acids long. Germline values: CDR1 MNHNY, CDR2 SVGAGI (reference sequence). The trim removed 8 bases at V and 6 bases at J, leaving 10 bases unmatched. CDR3 DNA: TGTGCCAGCGCCCGTGGGCGGGGGATCAATGAGCAGTTCTTC. This sequence encodes CASARGRGINEQFF.

This clone was recorded only once. This chain connects TRBV6-4 to TRBJ1-1; 10 positions agree with TRBD1. J lost 8 bases, V lost 6 bases, and 3 bases had no gene match. This CDR3 has 12 amino acids. Looked up from germline, CDR1 is MRHNA and CDR2 is SNTAGT. CDR3: CASRQTGGEAFF. CDR3 DNA sequence: TGTGCCAGCAGGCAGACAGGGGGCGAAGCTTTCTTT.

The CDR3 spells CASSPSPYRAGNTIYF. The CDR3 nucleotides read TGTGCCAGCTCACCATCCCCTTACAGGGCTGGAAACACCATATATTTT. J is TRBJ1-3 and V is TRBV18; tentatively, D is TRBD1 (6 bases). Between the trimmed V and J ends, which lost 2 bases and 2 bases, there was a span of 13 bases. Germline assignment: CDR1 KGHSH and CDR2 LQKENI. The length of the CDR3 is 16 residues. Looking up the rest from reference TRBV18 and TRBJ1-3 gives the full variable domain: NAGVMQNPRHLVRRRGQEARLRCSPMKGHSHVYWYRQLPEEGLKFMVYLQKENIIDESGMPKERFSAEFPKEGPSILRIQQVVRGDSAAYFCASSPSPYRAGNTIYFGEGSWLTVV.

This chain joins TRBV7-3 and TRBJ2-5; D is perhaps TRBD1 or TRBD2 (6 bases each). The V end lost 5 bases, the J end lost 5 bases, and 21 bases lay between the germline ends. The CDR3 has 16 amino acids. Germline V lookup: CDR1 SGHTA, CDR2 FQGTGA. The CDR3 region has the DNA TGTGCCAGCAGCCGCTCCGGGGGCGCGGTGGGGGAGACCCAGTACTTC. As protein: CASSRSGGAVGETQYF.

V and J are TRBV27 and TRBJ2-7; D is perhaps TRBD2 (5 bases). The CDR3 covers 14 residues. V dropped 5 bases and J dropped 3 bases, with 14 bases sitting between them. CDR1 and CDR2 from the germline V gene are MNHEY and SMNVEV (reference sequence). CDR3 DNA: TGTGCCAGCAGTCGGACTCCTGATGTCTACGAGCAGTACTTC. This sequence encodes CASSRTPDVYEQYF.

The rearrangement uses TRBV7-2 and TRBJ2-1, with D uncertain. The CDR3 loop spans 12 amino acids. V lost 1 base to trimming and J lost 4 bases, with 2 bases between them. Germline V gene lookup returns CDR1 SGHTA and CDR2 FQGNSA. The CDR3 protein is CASSLGYNEQFF. Written as DNA, the CDR3 is TGTGCCAGCAGCTTAGGGTACAATGAGCAGTTCTTC. The full variable domain, with the rest looked up from reference TRBV7-2 and TRBJ2-1, is GAGVSQSPSNKVTEKGKDVELRCDPISGHTALYWYRQSLGQGLEFLIYFQGNSAPDKSGLPSDRFSAERTGGSVSTLTIQRTQQEDSAVYLCASSLGYNEQFFGPGTRLTVL.

The rearrangement uses TRBV19 and TRBJ2-1; 11 nucleotides agree with TRBD1. V was clipped by 4 bases and J by 7 bases; unmatched bases: 15. CDR1 and CDR2 from the germline V gene are LNHDA and SQIVND (reference sequence). The CDR3 extends over 18 amino acids. The CDR3, as DNA: TGTGCCAGTAGTAAGGGATCCGGGACAGGGGGTACTAAAAATGAGCAGTTCTTC. Translating gives CASSKGSGTGGTKNEQFF.

The rearrangement uses TRBV9 and TRBJ2-5; weak D call: TRBD2 (6 bases). Per germline, CDR1 SGDLS and CDR2 YYNGEE. This CDR3 comprises 13 residues. The ends were cut back, 5 bases at V and 10 bases at J, with 18 bases in the middle. As DNA, the CDR3 is TGTGCCAGCAGTGCACCGGGAGTAGGTCACCAGTACTTC. It encodes CASSAPGVGHQYF.